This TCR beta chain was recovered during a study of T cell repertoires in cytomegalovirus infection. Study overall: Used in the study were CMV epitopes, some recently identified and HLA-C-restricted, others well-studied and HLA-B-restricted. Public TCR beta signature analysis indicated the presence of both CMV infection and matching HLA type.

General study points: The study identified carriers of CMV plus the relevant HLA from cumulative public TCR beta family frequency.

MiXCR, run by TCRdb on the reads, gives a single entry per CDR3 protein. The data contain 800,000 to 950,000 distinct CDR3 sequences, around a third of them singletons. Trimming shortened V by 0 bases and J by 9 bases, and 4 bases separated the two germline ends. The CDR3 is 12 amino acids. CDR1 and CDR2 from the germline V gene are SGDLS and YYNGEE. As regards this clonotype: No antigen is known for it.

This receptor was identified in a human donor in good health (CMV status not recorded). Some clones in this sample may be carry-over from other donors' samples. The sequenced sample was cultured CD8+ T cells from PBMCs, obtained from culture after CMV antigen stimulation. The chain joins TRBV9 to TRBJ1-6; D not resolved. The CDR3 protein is CASSVGVSPLHF. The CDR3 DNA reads TGTGCCAGCAGCGTAGGCGTTTCACCCCTCCACTTT.